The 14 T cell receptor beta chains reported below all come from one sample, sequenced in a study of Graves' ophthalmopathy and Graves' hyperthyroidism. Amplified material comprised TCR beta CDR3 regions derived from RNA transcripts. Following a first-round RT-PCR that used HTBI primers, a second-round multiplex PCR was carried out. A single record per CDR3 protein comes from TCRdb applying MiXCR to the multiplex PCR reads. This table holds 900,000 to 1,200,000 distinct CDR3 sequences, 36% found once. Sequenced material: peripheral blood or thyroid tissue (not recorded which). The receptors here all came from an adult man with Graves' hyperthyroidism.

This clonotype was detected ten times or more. CDR3 residues: CASSREPGLATYEQYF. In DNA, the CDR3 is TGTGCCAGCAGCCGAGAACCGGGACTAGCAACCTACGAGCAGTACTTC. The chain joins TRBV4-2 to TRBJ2-7, with 9 positions matching TRBD2. The CDR3 sequence is 16 residues long. V shed 4 bases, J shed 2 bases, and the junction held 9 bases outside the gene matches. From germline, CDR1 is LGHNA and CDR2 YNFKEQ.

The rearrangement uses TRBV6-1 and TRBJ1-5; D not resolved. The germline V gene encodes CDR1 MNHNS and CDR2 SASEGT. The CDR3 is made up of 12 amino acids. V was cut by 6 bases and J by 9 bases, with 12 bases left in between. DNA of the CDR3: TGTGCCAGCAGCCACCCGACCTGGCCCCAGCATTTT. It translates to CASSHPTWPQHF.

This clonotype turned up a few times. CDR3 sequence reads: CASIRRLGLTEAFF. For the CDR3, the DNA is TGTGCCAGCATCAGAAGGCTGGGTTTGACTGAAGCTTTCTTT. The gene calls are TRBV6-2 or TRBV6-3 and TRBJ1-1; D unclear. The V end was cut by 7 bases, the J end by 5 bases, with 17 bases between. CDR1 and CDR2 (germline): MNHEY, SVGEGT. This CDR3 contains 14 residues.

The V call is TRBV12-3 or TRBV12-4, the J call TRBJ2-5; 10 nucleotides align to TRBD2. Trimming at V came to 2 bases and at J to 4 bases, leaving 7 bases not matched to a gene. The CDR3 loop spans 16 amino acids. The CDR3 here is CASSLSSGGAGETQYF. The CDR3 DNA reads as TGTGCCAGCAGTTTATCCAGCGGGGGGGCCGGAGAGACCCAGTACTTC.

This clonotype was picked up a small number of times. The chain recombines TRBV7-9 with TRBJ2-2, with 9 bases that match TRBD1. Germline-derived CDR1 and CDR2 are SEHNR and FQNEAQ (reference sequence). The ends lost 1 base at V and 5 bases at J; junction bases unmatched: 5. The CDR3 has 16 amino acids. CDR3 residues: CASSLDFGTGTGELFF. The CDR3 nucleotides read TGTGCCAGCAGCTTAGACTTTGGGACAGGGACCGGGGAGCTGTTTTTT.

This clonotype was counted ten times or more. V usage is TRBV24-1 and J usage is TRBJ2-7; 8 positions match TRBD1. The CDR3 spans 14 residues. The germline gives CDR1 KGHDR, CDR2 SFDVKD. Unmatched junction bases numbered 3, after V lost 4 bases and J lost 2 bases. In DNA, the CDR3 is TGTGCCACCAGTGACACGACAGGGGCCTACGAGCAGTACTTC. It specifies CATSDTTGAYEQYF.

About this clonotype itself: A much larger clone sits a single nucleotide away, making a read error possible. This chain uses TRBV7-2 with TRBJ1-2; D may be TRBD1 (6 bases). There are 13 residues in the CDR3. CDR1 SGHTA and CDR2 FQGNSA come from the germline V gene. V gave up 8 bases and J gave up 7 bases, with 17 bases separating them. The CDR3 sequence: CASGLDRGFGYTF. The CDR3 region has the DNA TGTGCCAGCGGCCTGGATAGGGGGTTTGGCTACACCTTC.

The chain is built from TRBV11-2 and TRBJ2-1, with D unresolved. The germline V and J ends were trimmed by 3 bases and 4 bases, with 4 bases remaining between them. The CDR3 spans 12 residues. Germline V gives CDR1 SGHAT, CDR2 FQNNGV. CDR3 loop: CASSLEYNEQFF. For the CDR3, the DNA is TGTGCCAGCAGCTTGGAGTACAATGAGCAGTTCTTC. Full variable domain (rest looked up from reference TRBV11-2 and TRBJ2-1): EAGVAQSPRYKIIEKRQSVAFWCNPISGHATLYWYQQILGQGPKLLIQFQNNGVVDDSQLPKDRFSAERLKGVDSTLKIQPAKLEDSAVYLCASSLEYNEQFFGPGTRLTVL.

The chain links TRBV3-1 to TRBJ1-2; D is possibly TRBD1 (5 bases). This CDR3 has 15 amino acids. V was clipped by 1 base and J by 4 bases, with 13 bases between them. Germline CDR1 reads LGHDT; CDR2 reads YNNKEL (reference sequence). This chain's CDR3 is CASSQGRDSSYGYTF. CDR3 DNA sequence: TGTGCCAGCAGCCAAGGCCGGGACTCCAGCTATGGCTACACCTTC.

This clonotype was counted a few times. DNA of the CDR3: TGTGCCAGCAGTGGAGCATATAACACAGGGGGCACTGAAGCTTTCTTT. It translates to CASSGAYNTGGTEAFF. The chain joins TRBV2 to TRBJ1-1; TRBD1 matches at 8 bases. There are 16 residues in the CDR3. Germline trimming cut 4 bases from V and 4 bases from J; bases unmatched to any gene: 11. CDR1 and CDR2 from the germline V gene are SNHLY and FYNNEI.

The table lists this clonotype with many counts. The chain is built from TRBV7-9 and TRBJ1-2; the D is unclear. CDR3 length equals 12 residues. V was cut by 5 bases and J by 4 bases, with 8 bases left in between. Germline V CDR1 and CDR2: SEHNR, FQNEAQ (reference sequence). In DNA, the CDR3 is TGTGCCAGCAGCCCGAAAATCTATGGCTACACCTTC. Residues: CASSPKIYGYTF.

The CDR3 is CSARDHGKGELFF. CDR3 bases: TGCAGTGCTAGAGATCATGGCAAGGGGGAGCTGTTTTTT. This chain joins TRBV20-1 and TRBJ2-2; D unclear. V gave up 0 bases and J gave up 8 bases, with 10 bases separating them. The CDR3 contains 13 residues. CDR1 is DFQATT and CDR2 is SNEGSKA in the germline V gene (reference sequence).

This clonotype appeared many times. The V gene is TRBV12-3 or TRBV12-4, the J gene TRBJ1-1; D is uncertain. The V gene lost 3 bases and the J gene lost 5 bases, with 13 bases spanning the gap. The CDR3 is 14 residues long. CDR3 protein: CASSFGPTGTEAFF. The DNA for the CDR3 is TGTGCCAGCAGTTTCGGTCCCACGGGGACTGAAGCTTTCTTT.

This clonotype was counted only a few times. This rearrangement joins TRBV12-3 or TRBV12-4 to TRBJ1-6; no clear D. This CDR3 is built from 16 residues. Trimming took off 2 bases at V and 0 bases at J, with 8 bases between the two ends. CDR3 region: CASSLTHSSYNSPLHF. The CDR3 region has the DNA TGTGCCAGCAGTTTAACGCACAGCTCCTATAATTCACCCCTCCACTTT.